This T cell receptor beta chain was captured in a study of T-cell reconstitution after alpha-beta-depleted transplantation in children. This sample's TCRbeta library carried unique molecular identifier barcodes. TCRdb re-called the PCR reads with MiXCR, one entry per CDR3 protein. The data hold approximately 640,000 distinct CDR3 sequences, with 16% observed a single time. Many counts were recorded for this clonotype. Source: PBMCs from the stem cell graft donor, taken from the stem cell graft. This TCR was sampled from a human donor who donated a stem cell graft to a child with acute myeloid leukemia.

CDR3 bases: TGCAGCGTTGACTCTGGAAACACCATATATTTT. Protein product: CSVDSGNTIYF. The genes are TRBV29-1 and TRBJ1-3; no clear D gene. The CDR3 consists of 11 residues. Germline V lookup: CDR1 SQVTM, CDR2 ANQGSEA. V dropped 3 bases and J dropped 0 bases, with 0 bases sitting between them.